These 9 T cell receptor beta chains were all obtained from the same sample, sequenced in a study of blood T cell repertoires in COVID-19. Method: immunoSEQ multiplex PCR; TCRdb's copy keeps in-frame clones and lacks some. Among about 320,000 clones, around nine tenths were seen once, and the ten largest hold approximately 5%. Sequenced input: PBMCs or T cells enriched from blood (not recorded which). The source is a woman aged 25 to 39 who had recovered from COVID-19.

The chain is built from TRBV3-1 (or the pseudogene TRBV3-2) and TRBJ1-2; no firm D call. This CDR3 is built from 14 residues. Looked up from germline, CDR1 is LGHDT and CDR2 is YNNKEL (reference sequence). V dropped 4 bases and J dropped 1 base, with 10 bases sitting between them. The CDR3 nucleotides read TGTGCCAGCAGCCCAGAGGCTGTTAACTATGGCTACACCTTC. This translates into CASSPEAVNYGYTF.

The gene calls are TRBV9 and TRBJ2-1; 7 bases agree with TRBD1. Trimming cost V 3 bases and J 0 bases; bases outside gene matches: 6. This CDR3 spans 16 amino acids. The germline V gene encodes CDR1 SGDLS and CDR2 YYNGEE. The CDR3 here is CASSDGQAISYNEQFF. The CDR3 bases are TGTGCCAGCAGCGACGGACAGGCTATCTCCTACAATGAGCAGTTCTTC.

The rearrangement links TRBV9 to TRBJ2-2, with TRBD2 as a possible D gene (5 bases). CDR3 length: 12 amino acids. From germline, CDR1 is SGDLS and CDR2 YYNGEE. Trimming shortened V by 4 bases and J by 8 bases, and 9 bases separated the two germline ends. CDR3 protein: CASSSRGGELFF. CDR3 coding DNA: TGTGCCAGCAGCTCACGGGGTGGGGAGCTGTTTTTT.

For the CDR3, the DNA is TGTGCCAGCAGTGAAGATGCAGGCCTTTTCTCGTATGGCTACACCTTC. Its translation: CASSEDAGLFSYGYTF. J is TRBJ1-2 and V is TRBV6-1; D is unresolved. The length of the CDR3 is 16 residues. From germline, CDR1 is MNHNS and CDR2 SASEGT. V lost 1 base and J lost 5, with 17 bases in between.

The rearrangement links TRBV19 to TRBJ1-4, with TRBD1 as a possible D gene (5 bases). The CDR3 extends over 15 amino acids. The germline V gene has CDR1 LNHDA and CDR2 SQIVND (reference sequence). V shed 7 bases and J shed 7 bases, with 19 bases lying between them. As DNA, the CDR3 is TGTGCCAGTAAGCCAGGGATGGGGTTGGGTGAAAAACTGTTTTTT. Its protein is CASKPGMGLGEKLFF.

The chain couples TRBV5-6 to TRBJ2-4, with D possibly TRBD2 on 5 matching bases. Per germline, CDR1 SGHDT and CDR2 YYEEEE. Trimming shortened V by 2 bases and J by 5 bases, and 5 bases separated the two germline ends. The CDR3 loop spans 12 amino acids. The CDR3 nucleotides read TGTGCCAGCAGCTTAGCGGAAAACATTCAGTACTTC. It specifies CASSLAENIQYF. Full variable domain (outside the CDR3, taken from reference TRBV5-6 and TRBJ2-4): DAGVTQSPTHLIKTRGQQVTLRCSPKSGHDTVSWYQQALGQGPQFIFQYYEEEERQRGNFPDRFSGHQFPNYSSELNVNALLLGDSALYLCASSLAENIQYFGAGTRLSVL.

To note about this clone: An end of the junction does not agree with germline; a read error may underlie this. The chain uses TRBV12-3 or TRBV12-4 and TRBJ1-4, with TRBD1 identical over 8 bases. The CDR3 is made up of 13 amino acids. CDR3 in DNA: TGTGCCAGCAGCCTATACTCCGGGACAGGCATACATTTT. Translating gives CASSLYSGTGIHF.

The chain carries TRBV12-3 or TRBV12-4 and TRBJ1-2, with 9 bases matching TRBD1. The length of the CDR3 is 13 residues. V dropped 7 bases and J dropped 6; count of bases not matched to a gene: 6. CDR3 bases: TGTGCCAGCAAAACTACAGGGGGCGATGGCTACACCTTC. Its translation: CASKTTGGDGYTF.

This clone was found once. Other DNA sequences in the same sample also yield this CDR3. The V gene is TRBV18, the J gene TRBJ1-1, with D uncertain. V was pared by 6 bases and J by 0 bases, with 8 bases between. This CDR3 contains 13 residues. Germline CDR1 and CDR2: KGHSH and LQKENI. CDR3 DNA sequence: TGTGCCAGCTCTCCGGGGTTGAACACTGAAGCTTTCTTT. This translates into CASSPGLNTEAFF.